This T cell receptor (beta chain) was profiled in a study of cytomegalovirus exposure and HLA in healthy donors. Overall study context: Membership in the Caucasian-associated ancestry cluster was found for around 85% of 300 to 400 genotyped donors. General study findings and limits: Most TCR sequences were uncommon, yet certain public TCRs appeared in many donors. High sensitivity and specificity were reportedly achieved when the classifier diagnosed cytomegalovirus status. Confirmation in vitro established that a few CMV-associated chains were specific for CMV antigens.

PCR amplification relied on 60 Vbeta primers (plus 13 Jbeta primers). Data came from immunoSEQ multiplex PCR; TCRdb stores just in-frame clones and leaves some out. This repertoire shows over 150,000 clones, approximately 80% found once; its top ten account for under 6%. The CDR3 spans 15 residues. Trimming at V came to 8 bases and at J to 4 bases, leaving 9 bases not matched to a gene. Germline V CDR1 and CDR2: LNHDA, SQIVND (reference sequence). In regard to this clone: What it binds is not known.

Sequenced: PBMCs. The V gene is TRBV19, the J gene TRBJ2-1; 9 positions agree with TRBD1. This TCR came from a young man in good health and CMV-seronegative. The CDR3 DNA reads TGTGCCAGTTTAAGGCCGGGACAGGGATACAATGAGCAGTTCTTC. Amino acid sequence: CASLRPGQGYNEQFF.